The text below deals with one T cell receptor (beta chain). The trim removed 6 bases at V and 10 bases at J, leaving 6 bases unmatched. Germline V gene data show CDR1 as SNHLY and CDR2 as FYNNEI. This CDR3 has 13 amino acids. Per the authors' pipeline: Quantification of nucleated cells was approximated via reference gene primer amplification. Method: immunoSEQ multiplex PCR; TCRdb's copy keeps in-frame clones and lacks some. V, J and clone size derive from that table, while D and trimming were established from the DNA sequence. The sample lists approximately 270,000 clones; about nine tenths were seen once. The data belong to a study of blood T cell repertoires in COVID-19. About the study: There were acute and convalescent COVID-19 samples, and they came from the United States, Italy and Spain.

Sequenced sample: peripheral blood. V gene TRBV2 combines with J gene TRBJ1-6, with TRBD1 matching over 7 bases. The sequence was obtained from a man aged 50 to 60 with acute or convalescent COVID-19. Here the CDR3 reads CASSAAGGSPLHF. DNA for the CDR3: TGTGCCAGCAGCGCCGCAGGGGGGTCACCCCTCCACTTT.